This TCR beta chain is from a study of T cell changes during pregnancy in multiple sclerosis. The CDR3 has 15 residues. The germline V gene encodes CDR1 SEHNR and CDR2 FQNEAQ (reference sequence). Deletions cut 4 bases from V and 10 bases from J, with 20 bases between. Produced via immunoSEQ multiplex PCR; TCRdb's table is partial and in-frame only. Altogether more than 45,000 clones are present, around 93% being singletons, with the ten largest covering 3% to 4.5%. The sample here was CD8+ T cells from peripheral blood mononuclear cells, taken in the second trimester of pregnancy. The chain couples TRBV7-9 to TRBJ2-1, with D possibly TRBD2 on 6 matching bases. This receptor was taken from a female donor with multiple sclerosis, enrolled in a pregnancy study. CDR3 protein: CASSSPGSAPLEQFF. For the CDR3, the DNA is TGTGCCAGCAGCTCCCCCGGGAGTGCCCCTTTGGAGCAGTTCTTC.